This is a list of T cell receptor beta chains from one sample in a study of cytomegalovirus exposure and HLA in healthy donors. Assay: immunoSEQ multiplex PCR; the TCRdb copy retains only in-frame clones and omits some. Of over 200,000 clones in the sample, around 90% are singletons; the top ten hold under 0.4%. Sequencing was done on a sample of PBMCs. The receptors here all came from a woman between 18 and 30 years old in good health and CMV-seronegative. CDR3s include the opening cysteine and the closing phenylalanine or tryptophan.

v_call,j_call,cdr3_aa
TRBV7-2,TRBJ2-1,CASSLQRSNEQFF
TRBV2,TRBJ2-6,CANDNPTGANVLTF
TRBV7-3,TRBJ2-1,CASSDTGTGLVNEQFF
TRBV11-2,TRBJ2-3,CASSLGLRRSPDYTQYF
TRBV5-1,TRBJ2-2,CASSPGQESNTGELFF
TRBV11-2,TRBJ2-7,CASRLIGGGVEQYF
TRBV2,TRBJ2-6,CASSEGVGGLSSGANVLTF
TRBV6-8,TRBJ1-2,CANLRAGQGYTF
TRBV28,TRBJ2-1,CASSFRDSYNEQFF
TRBV7-9,TRBJ1-4,CASSLESLDRGREKLFF
TRBV7-2,TRBJ2-1,CASSHGRLAGSEFEQFF
TRBV28,TRBJ1-2,CASSFSGTGAFDYGYTF
TRBV15,TRBJ2-1,CATSRDLAGSYNEQFF
TRBV25-1,TRBJ2-1,CASQLAGGGNEQFF
TRBV20-1,TRBJ2-1,CSASRGEQFF
TRBV18,TRBJ1-2,CASSPSVNYGYTF
TRBV6-5,TRBJ2-1,CASSYSAGGLYNEQFF
TRBV5-1,TRBJ1-1,CASRAEGFEAFF
TRBV11-3,TRBJ2-2,CASMDRTGELFF
TRBV7-9,TRBJ2-7,CASSLSGAQYEQYF
TRBV5-4,TRBJ2-7,CASSLAGTYEQYF
TRBV4-1,TRBJ1-6,CASSLSGTELSPLHF
TRBV19,TRBJ2-7,CASSIWRGGLYEQYF
TRBV7-8,TRBJ2-5,CASSPKRVQETQYF
TRBV4-2,TRBJ2-1,CASSQGTSGSEQFF
TRBV14,TRBJ2-3,CASSQQLAADTQYF
TRBV28,TRBJ1-2,CATNRGRANYGYTF
TRBV10-3,TRBJ1-4,CATGGATNEKLFF
TRBV5-1,TRBJ1-5,CASSLGTGDYNQPQHF